These T cell receptor beta chains were read from a single sample in a study of immune evolution from preneoplasia to lung adenocarcinoma. Data came from immunoSEQ multiplex PCR; TCRdb stores just in-frame clones and leaves some out. The top ten hold around 9.4% of the sample, which has around 1,500 clones, 15% to 20% seen once. Sequenced sample: FFPE invasive lung adenocarcinoma tissue. All receptors come from a person aged 50-70 years with lung adenocarcinoma. CDR3s include the opening cysteine and the closing phenylalanine or tryptophan. D genes are given only for firm matches. Only some rows state a clone size, as once, few, many or a class for expanded clones.

v_gene: TRBV30
abundance: few
d_gene: TRBD1
j_gene: TRBJ1-3
CDR3aa: CAWRWTGSNSGNTIYF
CDR3nt: TGTGCCTGGAGATGGACAGGCTCGAACTCTGGAAACACCATATATTTT

v_gene: TRBV4-2
abundance: -
d_gene: -
j_gene: TRBJ2-1
CDR3aa: CASSQESQEQFF
CDR3nt: TGTGCCAGCAGCCAAGAATCGCAGGAGCAGTTCTTC

v_gene: TRBV5-1
abundance: -
d_gene: -
j_gene: TRBJ2-1
CDR3aa: CASSLAEDYNEQFF
CDR3nt: TGCGCCAGCAGCTTGGCCGAGGACTACAATGAGCAGTTCTTC

v_gene: TRBV6-5
abundance: few
d_gene: TRBD1
j_gene: TRBJ2-5
CDR3aa: CASGTQGVETQYF
CDR3nt: TGTGCCAGCGGGACACAGGGGGTTGAGACCCAGTACTTC

v_gene: TRBV20-1
abundance: -
d_gene: -
j_gene: TRBJ1-3
CDR3aa: CSARRGNTIYF
CDR3nt: TGCAGTGCTAGACGTGGGAACACCATATATTTT

v_gene: TRBV7-3
abundance: -
d_gene: TRBD2
j_gene: TRBJ2-1
CDR3aa: CASSLERESYNEQFF
CDR3nt: TGTGCCAGCAGCTTAGAGCGGGAGAGCTACAATGAGCAGTTCTTC

v_gene: TRBV7-3
abundance: large
d_gene: -
j_gene: TRBJ2-2
CDR3aa: CASSTMNTGELFF
CDR3nt: TGTGCCAGCAGCACCATGAACACCGGGGAGCTGTTTTTT

v_gene: TRBV28
abundance: few
d_gene: -
j_gene: TRBJ1-4
CDR3aa: CASNQGTNEKLFF
CDR3nt: TGTGCCAGCAATCAGGGGACTAATGAAAAACTGTTTTTT

v_gene: TRBV5-1
abundance: few
d_gene: -
j_gene: TRBJ2-1
CDR3aa: CASSLDGGIYNEQFF
CDR3nt: TGCGCCAGCAGCTTGGATGGCGGGATCTACAATGAGCAGTTCTTC

v_gene: TRBV28
abundance: few
d_gene: TRBD1
j_gene: TRBJ2-7
CDR3aa: CASSLGGQGPYEQYF
CDR3nt: TGTGCCAGCAGTTTAGGGGGACAGGGCCCCTACGAGCAGTACTTC

v_gene: TRBV7-9
abundance: -
d_gene: TRBD1
j_gene: TRBJ1-1
CDR3aa: CASSPIGKGASNTEAFF
CDR3nt: TGTGCCAGCAGCCCAATAGGTAAGGGGGCATCGAACACTGAAGCTTTCTTT

v_gene: TRBV27
abundance: few
d_gene: TRBD1
j_gene: TRBJ1-4
CDR3aa: CASSLEGQGGSRKLFF
CDR3nt: TGTGCCAGCAGTTTAGAGGGACAGGGAGGCTCGCGAAAACTGTTTTTT

v_gene: TRBV28
abundance: -
d_gene: TRBD1
j_gene: TRBJ2-5
CDR3aa: CASSEGARETQYF
CDR3nt: TGTGCCAGCAGCGAGGGGGCCCGGGAGACCCAGTACTTC

v_gene: TRBV30
abundance: few
d_gene: -
j_gene: TRBJ2-2
CDR3aa: CAWNRRDTGELFF
CDR3nt: TGTGCCTGGAATAGGCGCGACACCGGGGAGCTGTTTTTT

v_gene: TRBV25-1
abundance: large
d_gene: -
j_gene: TRBJ1-1
CDR3aa: CASSRQDLTEAFF
CDR3nt: TGTGCCAGCAGTCGGCAGGACCTCACTGAAGCTTTCTTT

v_gene: TRBV11-2
abundance: -
d_gene: -
j_gene: TRBJ1-2
CDR3aa: CASSPTTGGYGYTF
CDR3nt: TGTGCCAGCAGCCCCACTACAGGTGGCTATGGCTACACCTTC

v_gene: TRBV18
abundance: -
d_gene: TRBD1
j_gene: TRBJ1-6
CDR3aa: CASSLRDSPNSPLHF
CDR3nt: TGTGCCAGCTCACTTCGGGACAGCCCAAATTCACCCCTCCACTTT

v_gene: TRBV6-4
abundance: -
d_gene: -
j_gene: TRBJ2-1
CDR3aa: CASTPTFEGWDEQFF
CDR3nt: TGTGCCAGCACCCCGACGTTTGAGGGGTGGGATGAGCAGTTCTTC

v_gene: TRBV14
abundance: -
d_gene: -
j_gene: TRBJ2-5
CDR3aa: CASSQILETQYF
CDR3nt: TGTGCCAGCAGCCAAATCTTGGAGACCCAGTACTTC